This TCR beta chain was sequenced for a study of identical twins. Unmatched junction bases numbered 6, after V lost 1 base and J lost 2 bases. The CDR3 consists of 16 residues. CDR1 and CDR2 from the germline V gene are MGHRA and YSYEKL. From the 5' RACE reads, TCRdb called clonotypes with MiXCR, one entry per CDR3 protein. The sample consists of about 890,000 distinct CDR3 sequences, around 12% of them appearing once. The same specimen was also included in a second study, on yellow fever vaccine responses in identical twins.

This clonotype was sampled from a woman under 30 in good health. J is TRBJ2-5 and V is TRBV4-1; TRBD2 aligns across 8 bases. Sequences were obtained from PBMCs. In nucleotides, the CDR3 is TGCGCCAGCAGCCAAGGCCCCGGGGGGGGGCAAGAGACCCAGTACTTC. Residues: CASSQGPGGGQETQYF.